The entry below gives a single T cell receptor (beta chain) sequence along with its context. Its recognized antigen is unknown. Within one base of it there is no much larger clone, and no base qualities were kept. From the cysteine through the phenylalanine, the CDR3 covers 15 amino acids. The only DNA kept is the CDR3, 45 bases in frame from the first base. Trimming takes 4 bases off V and 10 bases off J; junction bases not matched to a gene: 9. CDR1 and CDR2 were assigned from the germline V gene (reference sequence) as SGHNT and YYREEE. These data are taken from a study of T cell changes during pregnancy in multiple sclerosis (dated 2019 in TCRdb). Some background on the complete study: The study examined how the T cell repertoire changed over the course of pregnancy in women with multiple sclerosis.

Libraries came from the immunoSEQ multiplex PCR assay. Held by TCRdb, this immuneACCESS table contains in-frame sequences only and omits some clones. Under half of the omission traces to an unresolved V gene where checked; the cause of the rest is unknown. The sample data list 40,000 or so clones, and 70% to 90% of these were observed just once. Jointly, the top ten make up more than 0.55% of the sample. Sequences were derived from CD4+ T cells from peripheral blood mononuclear cells, sampled before pregnancy. This clonotype was obtained from a female donor with multiple sclerosis, enrolled in a pregnancy study. Recombination joined TRBV5-4 with TRBJ1-6, and 9 bases in between align with TRBD1. The CDR3 loop reads CASSATGTGNSPLHF. Here is the DNA: TGTGCCAGCAGCGCGACCGGGACAGGGAACTCACCCCTCCACTTT.